This T cell receptor (beta chain) was sequenced for a study of vaccination and CD4 T cells after COVID-19. Trimming removed 7 bases from V and 2 bases from J, with 12 bases in between. The CDR3 sequence is 12 residues long. Germline CDR1 and CDR2: DFQATT and SNEGSKA (reference sequence). This clonotype was counted a few times. Its specificity is unknown. Cultured CD4+ T-cell DNA underwent Oncomine TCR Beta short-read sequencing. From the PCR reads, TCRdb called clonotypes with MiXCR, one entry per CDR3 protein. The sample holds 9,500 to 15,000 distinct CDR3 sequences, approximately 80% seen once. Regarding treatment: approximately nine-day PBMC culture with coronavirus spike peptide pools or control peptides (ViraFEST assay). The positive PCR dates, which preceded the US Alpha, Beta and Delta variants, fell between March and December 2020.

The source of this sequence is a human donor who had recovered from COVID-19. The chain is built from TRBV20-1 and TRBJ2-7; a weak D match, TRBD2 (7 bases). The sequenced sample consisted of CD4+ T cells from blood, cultured in vitro. CDR3 nucleotide sequence: TGCAGTGGGGGAGGGACAACCTACGAGCAGTACTTC. Translating gives CSGGGTTYEQYF.